What follows describes a single T cell receptor (beta chain). This clone was seen only a few times. This receptor's antigen is unknown. No base-level quality is on record; no much larger clone is a single base apart. This specimen comes from a study of blood T cell repertoires in COVID-19 (dated by TCRdb to 2020 to 2022). Broadly, across the study: The collaborator samples originated in the United States, Italy and Spain and spanned the acute and convalescent phases of COVID-19. The samples were drawn from the first 160 participants of the ongoing ImmuneRACE study and from about 1,200 subjects provided by 6 global collaborators. The prospective study material was composed of cDNA or gDNA derived from T cells, B-cell-depleted T cells, or PBMCs. Deeply sampled blood TCRbeta repertoires from subjects exposed to, actively infected with, or recovered from COVID-19 were included in the dataset. Nearly every sample came with metadata listing a de-identified subject ID, COVID-19 status, age in years and sex. HLA class I and class II types, where available, came from metadata supplied by the sample provider rather than from assay-based typing. The repertoires were released in a freely available public database intended as a resource for research on the immune response to SARS-CoV-2.

CDR1 is given as SGHRS and CDR2 as YFSETQ, both from the germline V gene. The junction shows trimming of 2 bases on V and 3 bases on J, and the gene matches do not reach 1 base of it. From the cysteine up to the phenylalanine, the CDR3 has a length of 15 residues. Only CDR3 DNA remains: 45 bases, in frame from the first base. Whole blood was collected in K2EDTA tubes by collaborating institutions according to the institutions' own protocols. For TCRbeta analysis, collaborators shipped samples in one of three forms: frozen whole blood, isolated PBMCs, or DNA extracted from either of those sample types. General conclusions and limits of the study: Clinical and demographic metadata were provided uncurated, with the amount varying by source and participant.

TCRbeta CDR3 regions were amplified from genomic DNA using the immunoSEQ Assay, a bias-controlled multiplex PCR. As for how the authors treated the data: Within the assay, amplification of reference gene primers was used to estimate how many nucleated cells each sample contained. Sequence reads were collapsed and filtered to measure the absolute abundance of every unique TCRbeta CDR3 rearrangement. For each sample, productive Simpson clonality was calculated by taking the square root of Simpson's diversity index across productive rearrangements. In its TCRdb copy, this immuneACCESS table keeps in-frame sequences only and misses some clones. Where compared with another copy, unresolved V genes explain less than half of these, and the others have no known cause. The DNA gave D and trimming, while V, J and clone size come from that table. Present in this sample are some 74,000 clones, 70% to 90% of which were seen just once. The ten most abundant clones make up 6.5% to 8.5% of the sample.

This clonotype was obtained from a woman at least 80 years old with acute or convalescent COVID-19. Sequenced: peripheral blood. This chain is built from TRBV5-1 and TRBJ2-1; 11 central bases correspond to TRBD1. The DNA sequence follows: TGCGCCAGCAGCTTCGGGACAGGGGGCTACAATGAGCAGTTCTTC. It codes for CASSFGTGGYNEQFF.